This T cell receptor (beta chain) originates from a study of blood T cell repertoires in COVID-19. Study details: From T cells, B-cell-depleted T cells, or PBMCs came the material, which was cDNA or gDNA.

The length of the CDR3 is 15 residues. Between the trimmed V and J ends, which lost 6 bases and 1 base, there was a span of 15 bases. CDR1 and CDR2 from the germline V gene are MNHEY and SVGAGI. The count of this clone is one. In the source study's methods: Estimates of nucleated cell counts were drawn from the amplification of reference gene primers. Profiling relied on immunoSEQ multiplex PCR, and the TCRdb table lists in-frame clones only, not all of them. The V and J calls and clone size were taken over from that table, and D and trimming were inferred from the DNA. The sample gives 200,000 to 250,000 clones, 90% of which show up once; over 12% is in the top ten. Membership in each cohort depended on participant-reported clinical history. Shortly before study entry, within 2 weeks, exposed participants had met a COVID-19 case.

This rearrangement joins TRBV6-5 to TRBJ2-5; D may be TRBD2 (7 bases). Sequencing was done on a sample of PBMCs or T cells enriched from blood (not recorded which). This TCR derives from a man younger than 45 who had been exposed to COVID-19. CDR3 DNA sequence: TGTGCCAGCAGCCTTGAGAGGGGGGGCCAAGAGACCCAGTACTTC. Protein product: CASSLERGGQETQYF.